In its sample, the clone carrying this T cell receptor (beta chain) was seen a few times. The antigen remains undetermined. Separation from the roughly 670-subject first cohort characterized the roughly 130-subject validation cohort, to which the donors belonged. This sample stems from a study of cytomegalovirus exposure and HLA in healthy donors. Whole-study findings and limits: Both high specificity and high sensitivity reportedly marked the classifier's diagnosis of cytomegalovirus status.

Only in-frame clones appear in the TCRdb table, and some are missing; sequencing was by immunoSEQ multiplex PCR. The sample gives about 360,000 clones, about nine tenths of which show up once; under 0.9% is in the top ten. Germline CDR1 reads LGHNA; CDR2 reads YNFKEQ. The CDR3 consists of 14 residues. J lost 7 bases, V lost 4 bases, and 5 bases had no gene match. Source material: PBMCs. The receptor was derived from a young woman in good health and CMV-seronegative. The chain joins TRBV4-2 to TRBJ2-7; 12 bases fit TRBD2. As DNA, the CDR3 is TGTGCCAGCAGCCTGACTAGCGGGGGAGAGGAGCAGTACTTC. Amino acid sequence: CASSLTSGGEEQYF.